Shown below are 6 T cell receptor beta chains from a single sample sequenced in a study of cytomegalovirus exposure and HLA in healthy donors. Primers: 60 Vbeta forward and 13 Jbeta reverse. Clones were sequenced by immunoSEQ multiplex PCR, and TCRdb holds only the in-frame ones, with some missing. The data contain 110,000 to 150,000 clones, 60% to 80% of them singletons. Sequenced: PBMCs. Receptors originate from a man aged 18 to 35 in good health and CMV-seronegative.

V and J are TRBV5-1 and TRBJ1-2, with 7 bases lining up with TRBD1. The CDR3 contains 16 residues. J gave up 7 bases and V 3 bases, and 15 bases lay outside the gene matches. Germline lookup yields CDR1 SGHRS and CDR2 YFSETQ. The CDR3 DNA reads as TGCGCCAGCAGCTCGGGACCGGGACAGAGTGCGGCTGGCTACACCTTC. Amino acid sequence: CASSSGPGQSAAGYTF.

The gene calls are TRBV6-4 and TRBJ2-1; D might be TRBD1 (6 bases). The length of the CDR3 is 13 residues. Germline V gives CDR1 MRHNA, CDR2 SNTAGT. V was trimmed by 5 bases and J by 9 bases, leaving 14 bases between them. The CDR3 reads CASSSLTGFEQFF. Here the CDR3 DNA reads TGTGCCAGCAGTAGCCTAACAGGGTTTGAGCAGTTCTTC.

V and J are TRBV4-3 and TRBJ1-5; D gene unclear. Deletions cut 4 bases from V and 5 bases from J, with 9 bases between. The germline V gene encodes CDR1 LGHNA and CDR2 YSLEER. The CDR3 runs to 13 residues. The CDR3 is CASSRAEDQPQHF. In DNA, the CDR3 is TGCGCCAGCAGCCGAGCTGAGGATCAGCCCCAGCATTTT.

The rearrangement links TRBV27 to TRBJ1-4; the match to TRBD1 covers 8 bases. The germline V gene encodes CDR1 MNHEY and CDR2 SMNVEV (reference sequence). V lost 7 bases to trimming and J lost 8 bases; unmatched junction nucleotides: 12. CDR3 size: 15 residues. In DNA form, the CDR3 reads TGTGCCAGCACCGGGACAGGATTTAGCCTCGAAAAACTGTTTTTT. Protein: CASTGTGFSLEKLFF. The whole variable domain, filled in from reference TRBV27 and TRBJ1-4, reads EAQVTQNPRYLITVTGKKLTVTCSQNMNHEYMSWYRQDPGLGLRQIYYSMNVEVTDKGDVPEGYKVSRKEKRNFPLILESPSPNQTSLYFCASTGTGFSLEKLFFGSGTQLSVL.

J is TRBJ1-2 and V is TRBV7-2, with D unclear. CDR3 length: 18 amino acids. Germline V gene data show CDR1 as SGHTA and CDR2 as FQGNSA. V lost 2 bases and J lost 2, with 21 bases in between. This CDR3 reads CASSLLGGRLNKNYGYTF. Here the CDR3 DNA reads TGTGCCAGCAGCTTACTGGGAGGACGGCTGAATAAAAACTATGGCTACACCTTC.

The chain employs TRBV5-1 and TRBJ2-7, with D possibly being TRBD1 (6 bases). The CDR3 runs 11 residues. With 0 bases removed from V and 11 bases from J, the gap between germline ends came to 9 bases. Per germline, CDR1 SGHRS and CDR2 YFSETQ. CDR3 sequence: CASSLEGDEYF. The CDR3 DNA reads as TGCGCCAGCAGCTTGGAGGGGGATGAGTACTTC.